Each of the 13 T cell receptor beta chains below was sequenced from the same sample in a study of PD-L1 blockade in urothelial cancer. Repertoires were generated with immunoSEQ multiplex PCR, while TCRdb's copy carries only in-frame clones and drops some. Found here are 70,000 to 95,000 clones, around 90% of them singletons; the top ten hold roughly 0.88%. Time point in this sample: pretreatment peripheral blood. The specimen was PBMCs, collected around atezolizumab (anti-PD-L1) treatment. The receptors here all came from a woman of 80 years or more with urothelial cancer.

For the CDR3, the DNA is TGTGCCTGGAGTCCCTGGGGGGGGGATTACGAGCAGTACTTC. Encoded protein: CAWSPWGGDYEQYF. This chain joins TRBV30 and TRBJ2-7; TRBD2 aligns across 7 bases. This CDR3 comprises 14 residues. Germline assignment: CDR1 GTSNPN and CDR2 SVGIG (reference sequence). J was trimmed by 4 bases and V by 2 bases; bases with no gene match: 8. Looking up the rest from reference TRBV30 and TRBJ2-7 gives the full variable domain: SQTIHQWPATLVQPVGSPLSLECTVEGTSNPNLYWYRQAAGRGLQLLFYSVGIGQISSEVPQNLSASRPQDRQFILSSKKLLLSDSGFYLCAWSPWGGDYEQYFGPGTRLTVT.

With respect to this clone: The CDR3 does not close with the conserved phenylalanine or tryptophan, likely indicating a read error. The DNA is left out, because the CDR3 cannot be placed on it with certainty; the CDR3 is given as TCRdb lists it. The rearrangement joins TRBV6-1 to TRBJ1-2. In germline, CDR1 is MNHNS, CDR2 SASEGT. Ends included, the CDR3 has 12 residues. The CDR3 spells CASSGGQSGGTY.

In DNA, the CDR3 is TGTGCCAGCACCCTAGCGGGAGGGCCCACAGATACGCAGTATTTT. Translated: CASTLAGGPTDTQYF. V gene TRBV27 combines with J gene TRBJ2-3, with 12 nucleotides matching TRBD2. CDR1 and CDR2 (germline): MNHEY, SMNVEV (reference sequence). V was clipped by 7 bases and J by 2 bases; unmatched bases: 4. The CDR3 has 15 residues.

The chain couples TRBV28 to TRBJ1-2, with 8 nucleotides matching TRBD1. The CDR3 is 15 amino acids. Losses at the gene ends were 7 bases for V and 7 bases for J; bases not matched to a gene: 14. Germline loops: CDR1 MDHEN, CDR2 SYDVKM. CDR3 region: CASTIRRAGGGGYTF. The CDR3 DNA follows: TGTGCCAGCACGATCAGGAGGGCAGGGGGCGGTGGCTACACCTTC.

The CDR3 sequence: CSVLSHQETQYF. As DNA, the CDR3 is TGCAGCGTTTTATCCCACCAAGAGACCCAGTACTTC. The chain couples TRBV29-1 to TRBJ2-5, with D unresolved. V lost 5 bases and J lost 0, with 7 bases in between. The CDR3 is made up of 12 amino acids. Germline V lookup: CDR1 SQVTM, CDR2 ANQGSEA.

The chain uses TRBV28 and TRBJ2-7; 8 positions match TRBD1. Unmatched junction bases numbered 6, after V lost 4 bases and J lost 4 bases. Germline CDR1 is MDHEN and CDR2 is SYDVKM. This CDR3 is 14 amino acids long. The CDR3 region has the DNA TGTGCCAGCAGTTACCGGGACAGGTCATACGAGCAGTACTTC. Encoded protein: CASSYRDRSYEQYF.

About this clone: Other DNA sequences within the sample encode an identical CDR3. The chain joins TRBV18 to TRBJ1-5; D is perhaps TRBD1 (5 bases). The CDR3 runs to 13 residues. Trimming removed 3 bases at V and 5 bases at J, with 8 bases between. Per the germline V gene, CDR1 is KGHSH and CDR2 is LQKENI. The chain's CDR3 is CASSPQGDQPQHF. DNA for the CDR3: TGTGCCAGCTCACCGCAGGGCGATCAGCCCCAGCATTTT.

The chain combines TRBV7-3 with TRBJ2-1; perhaps TRBD2 as D (5 bases). CDR3 length: 13 residues. CDR1 is SGHTA, CDR2 FQGTGA, per germline. Trimming took 6 bases from V and 10 from J, leaving 16 bases between them. CDR3 in amino acids: CASSPTAGYEQFF. CDR3 DNA: TGTGCCAGCAGTCCCACCGCGGGCTACGAGCAGTTCTTC.

The chain couples TRBV29-1 to TRBJ1-2; D possibly corresponds to TRBD1 (6 bases). Germline V gene sequence: CDR1 SQVTM, CDR2 ANQGSEA. The CDR3 sequence is 16 residues long. V dropped 4 bases and J dropped 0 bases, with 18 bases sitting between them. The CDR3 loop is CSVVGVVQGSNYGYTF. CDR3 bases: TGCAGCGTTGTTGGCGTGGTCCAGGGGTCTAACTATGGCTACACCTTC.

This clone was detected once. The gene calls are TRBV5-1 and TRBJ2-3, with 9 bases identical to TRBD2. The germline V gene has CDR1 SGHRS and CDR2 YFSETQ. J gave up 6 bases and V 0 bases, and 8 bases lay outside the gene matches. The CDR3 is 16 residues long. For the CDR3, the DNA is TGCGCCAGCAGCTTGGCCAAATCGCTAGCGGGGGATACGCAGTATTTT. Translation gives CASSLAKSLAGDTQYF.

The chain employs TRBV6-1 and TRBJ1-1, with 9 bases fitting TRBD1. The ends lost 6 bases at V and 3 bases at J; junction bases unmatched: 8. Germline V gene data show CDR1 as MNHNS and CDR2 as SASEGT. This CDR3 is 15 amino acids long. The CDR3, as DNA: TGTGCCAGCAGACAGGGGGCCAGTGGGGACACTGAAGCTTTCTTT. Its protein is CASRQGASGDTEAFF.

The chain uses TRBV4-2 and TRBJ1-3; 8 nucleotides agree with TRBD1. This CDR3 spans 17 amino acids. The germline gives CDR1 LGHNA, CDR2 YNFKEQ. V lost 1 base, J lost 0 bases, and 5 bases stayed unmatched. DNA of the CDR3: TGTGCCAGCAGCCAAGGAAACAGGGGGGTCTCTGGAAACACCATATATTTT. This sequence encodes CASSQGNRGVSGNTIYF.

The chain links TRBV4-1 to TRBJ2-7; 8 nucleotides line up with TRBD2. The CDR3 is 16 residues long. Germline V gene lookup returns CDR1 MGHRA and CDR2 YSYEKL. Trimming took 0 bases from V and 2 from J; bases not matched to a gene: 6. The DNA of the CDR3 is TGCGCCAGCAGCCAAGATAAGACCGGGAGGGCCTACGAGCAGTACTTC. The encoded protein is CASSQDKTGRAYEQYF.